This T cell receptor beta chain came from a study of vaccination and CD4 T cells after COVID-19. Study-level background: From HCoV-229E, HCoV-OC43, HCoV-NL63 and SARS-CoV-2, overlapping spike peptides were used to stimulate the cells.

CDR3 length equals 17 residues. CDR1 is LGHNA and CDR2 is YSLEER in the germline V gene. In regard to this clonotype: As yet, its antigen is unknown. One end of the junction fails to match germline, which may point to a read error.

Oncomine TCR Beta short-read sequencing was applied to DNA from cultured CD4+ T cells. TCRdb ran MiXCR on the PCR reads and lists one entry per CDR3 protein. The sample contains under 25,000 distinct CDR3 sequences, 35% to 50% of which appear only once. Treatment defined: roughly 11-day PBMC culture with coronavirus spike peptide pools or control peptides (ViraFEST assay). V usage is TRBV4-3 and J usage is TRBJ1-1, with a possible D match to TRBD1 (6 bases). The material was CD4+ T cells from blood, cultured in vitro, obtained after SARS-CoV-2 vaccination. This clonotype was obtained from a human donor who had recovered from COVID-19. The CDR3 region has the DNA TGCGCCAGCAGCCCTCCGCGGGGGCTTGGGATGAACGCTGAAGCTTTCTTT. Residues: CASSPPRGLGMNAEAFF.